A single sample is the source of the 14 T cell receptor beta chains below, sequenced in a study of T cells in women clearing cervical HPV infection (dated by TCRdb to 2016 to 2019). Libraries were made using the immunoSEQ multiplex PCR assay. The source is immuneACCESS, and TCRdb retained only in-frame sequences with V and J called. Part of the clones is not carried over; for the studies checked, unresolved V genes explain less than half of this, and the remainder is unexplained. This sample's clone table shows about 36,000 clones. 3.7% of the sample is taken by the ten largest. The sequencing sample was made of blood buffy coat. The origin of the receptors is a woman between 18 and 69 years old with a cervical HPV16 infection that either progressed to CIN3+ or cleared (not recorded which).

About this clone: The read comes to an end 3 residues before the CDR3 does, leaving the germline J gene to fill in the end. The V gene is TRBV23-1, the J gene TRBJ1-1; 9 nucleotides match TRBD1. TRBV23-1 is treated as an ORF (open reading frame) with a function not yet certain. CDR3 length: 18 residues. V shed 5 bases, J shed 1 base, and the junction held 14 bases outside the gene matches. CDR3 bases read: TGCGCCAGCAGTGAACCATGGGACAGGGAAGGACCGAACACTGAA. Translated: CASSEPWDREGPNTE. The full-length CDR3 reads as CASSEPWDREGPNTEAFF.

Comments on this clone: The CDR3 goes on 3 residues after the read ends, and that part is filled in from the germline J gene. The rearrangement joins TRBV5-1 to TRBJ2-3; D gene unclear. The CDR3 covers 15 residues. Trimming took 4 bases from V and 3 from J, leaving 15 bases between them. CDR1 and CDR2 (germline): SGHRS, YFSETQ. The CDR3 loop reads CASSNTHDGTDTQYF. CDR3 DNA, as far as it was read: TGCGCCAGCAGCAACACTCACGACGGGACAGATACG. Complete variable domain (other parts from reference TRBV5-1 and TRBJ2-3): KAGVTQTPRYLIKTRGQQVTLSCSPISGHRSVSWYQQTPGQGLQFLFEYFSETQRNKGNFPGRFSGRQFSNSRSEMNVSTLELGDSALYLCASSNTHDGTDTQYFGPGTRLTVL.

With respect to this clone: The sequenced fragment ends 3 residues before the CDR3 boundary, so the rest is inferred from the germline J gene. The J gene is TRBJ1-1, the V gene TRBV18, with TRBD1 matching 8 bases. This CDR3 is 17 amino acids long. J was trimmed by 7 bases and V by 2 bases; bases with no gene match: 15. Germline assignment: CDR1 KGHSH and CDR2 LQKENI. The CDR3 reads CASSPGQGRTYGHEAFF. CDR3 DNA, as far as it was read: TGTGCCAGCTCACCAGGACAGGGAAGAACCTATGGGCATGAA.

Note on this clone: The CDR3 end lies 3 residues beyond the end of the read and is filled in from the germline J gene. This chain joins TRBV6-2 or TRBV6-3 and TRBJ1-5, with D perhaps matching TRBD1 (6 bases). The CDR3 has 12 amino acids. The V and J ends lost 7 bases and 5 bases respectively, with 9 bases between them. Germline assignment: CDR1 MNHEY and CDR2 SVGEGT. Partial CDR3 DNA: TGTGCCAGCAACCAGGGGTATCAGCCC. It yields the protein CASNQGYQP. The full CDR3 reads CASNQGYQPQHF.

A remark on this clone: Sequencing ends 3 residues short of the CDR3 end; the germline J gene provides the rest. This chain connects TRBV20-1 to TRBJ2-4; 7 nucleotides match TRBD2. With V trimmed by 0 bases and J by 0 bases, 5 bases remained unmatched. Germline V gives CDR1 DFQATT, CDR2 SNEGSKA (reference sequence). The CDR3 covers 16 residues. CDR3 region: CSAREGGGLAKNIQYF. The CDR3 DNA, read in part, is TGCAGTGCTAGAGAGGGGGGGGGACTAGCCAAAAACATT.

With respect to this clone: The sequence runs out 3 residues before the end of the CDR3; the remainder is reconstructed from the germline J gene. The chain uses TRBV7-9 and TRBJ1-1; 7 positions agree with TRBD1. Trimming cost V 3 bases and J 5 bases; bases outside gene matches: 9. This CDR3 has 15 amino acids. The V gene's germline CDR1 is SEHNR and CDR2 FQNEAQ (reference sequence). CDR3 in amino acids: CASSFSPGGGTEAFF. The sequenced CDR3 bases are TGTGCCAGCAGCTTTTCCCCAGGGGGAGGGACTGAA.

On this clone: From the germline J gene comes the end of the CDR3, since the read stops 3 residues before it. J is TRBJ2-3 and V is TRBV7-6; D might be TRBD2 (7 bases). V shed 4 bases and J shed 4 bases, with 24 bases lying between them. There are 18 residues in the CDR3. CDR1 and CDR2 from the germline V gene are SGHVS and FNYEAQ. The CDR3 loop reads CASSSEVTGGGLSDTQYF. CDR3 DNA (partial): TGTGCCAGCAGCTCGGAGGTCACGGGCGGGGGCTTATCAGATACG.

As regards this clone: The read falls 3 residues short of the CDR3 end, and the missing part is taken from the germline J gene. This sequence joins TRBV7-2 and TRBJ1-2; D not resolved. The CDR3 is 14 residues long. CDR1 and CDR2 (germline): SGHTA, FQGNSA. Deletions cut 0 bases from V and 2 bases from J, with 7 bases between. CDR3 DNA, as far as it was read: TGTGCCAGCAGCTTAGCGTACAACAACTATGGC. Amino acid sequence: CASSLAYNNYG. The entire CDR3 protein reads CASSLAYNNYGYTF.

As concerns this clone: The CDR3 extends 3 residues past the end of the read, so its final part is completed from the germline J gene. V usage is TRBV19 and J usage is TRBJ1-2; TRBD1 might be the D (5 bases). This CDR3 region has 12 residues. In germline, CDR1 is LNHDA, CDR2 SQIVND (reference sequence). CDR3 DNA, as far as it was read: TGTGCCAGTAGCGACAGCGCCTACGAC. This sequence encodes CASSDSAYD. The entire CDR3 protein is CASSDSAYDYTF.

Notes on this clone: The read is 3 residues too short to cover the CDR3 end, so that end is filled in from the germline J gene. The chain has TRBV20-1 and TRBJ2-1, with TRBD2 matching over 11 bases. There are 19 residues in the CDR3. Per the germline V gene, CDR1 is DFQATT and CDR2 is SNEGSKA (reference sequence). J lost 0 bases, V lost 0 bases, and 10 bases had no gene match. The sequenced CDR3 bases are TGCAGTGCTAGAGAGGGTCCGGGACTAGCGGCTAGCTCCTACAATGAG. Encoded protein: CSAREGPGLAASSYNE. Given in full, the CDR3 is CSAREGPGLAASSYNEQFF.

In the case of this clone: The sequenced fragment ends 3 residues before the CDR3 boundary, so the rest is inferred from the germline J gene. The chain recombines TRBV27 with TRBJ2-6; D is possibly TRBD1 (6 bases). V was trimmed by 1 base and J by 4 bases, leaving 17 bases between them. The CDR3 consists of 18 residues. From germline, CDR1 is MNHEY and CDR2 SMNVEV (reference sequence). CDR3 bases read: TGTGCCAGCAGTTTATGGGGCAGGGGTTCGAGCGGGGCCAACGTC. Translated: CASSLWGRGSSGANV. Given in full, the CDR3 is CASSLWGRGSSGANVLTF.

Here the CDR3 reads CASSLRGVTQYF. CDR3 DNA, as far as it was read: TGTGCCAGCAGCTTACGGGGGGTTACC. The rearrangement uses TRBV7-9 and TRBJ2-5; 7 bases fit TRBD2. The read stops 3 residues short of the end of the CDR3; the missing end is completed from the germline J gene. The V gene's germline CDR1 is SEHNR and CDR2 FQNEAQ (reference sequence). The CDR3 extends over 12 amino acids.

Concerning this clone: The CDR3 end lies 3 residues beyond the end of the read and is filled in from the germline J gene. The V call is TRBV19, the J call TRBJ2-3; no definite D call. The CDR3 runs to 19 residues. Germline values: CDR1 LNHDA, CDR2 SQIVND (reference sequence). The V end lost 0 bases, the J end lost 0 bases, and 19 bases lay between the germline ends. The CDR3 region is CASSIEPKNTVTSTDTQYF. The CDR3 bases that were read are TGTGCCAGTAGTATAGAGCCCAAGAACACGGTGACTAGCACAGATACG.

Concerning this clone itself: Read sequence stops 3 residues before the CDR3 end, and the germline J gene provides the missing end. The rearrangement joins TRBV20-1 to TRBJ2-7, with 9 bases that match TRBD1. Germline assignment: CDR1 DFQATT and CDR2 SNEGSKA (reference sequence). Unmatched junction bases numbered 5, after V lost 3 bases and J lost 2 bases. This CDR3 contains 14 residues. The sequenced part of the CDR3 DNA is TGCAGTGCTAGGGATCGGACAGGGGCCTACGAG. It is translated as CSARDRTGAYE. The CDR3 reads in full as CSARDRTGAYEQYF.